This TCR beta chain was obtained from a study of CD8 T cells in ankylosing spondylitis. This clonotype was seen only a few times. The V and J ends lost 4 bases and 5 bases respectively, with 16 bases between them. This CDR3 has 15 residues. The germline gives CDR1 SNHLY, CDR2 FYNNEI. TCRdb called the 5' RACE reads again in MiXCR, with one record for every CDR3 protein. Altogether around 130,000 distinct CDR3 sequences are present, 7% being singletons, with the ten largest covering more than 9%. This receptor was obtained from a male donor with ankylosing spondylitis or in good health (not recorded which). The chain has TRBV2 and TRBJ2-3; D call uncertain. Input material: blood, either unsorted or a sorted T cell fraction (not recorded which). For the CDR3, the DNA is TGTGCCAGCAGTGCGATGGACCCCGGAATAGATACGCAGTATTTT. Translating it yields CASSAMDPGIDTQYF.